Listed below are T cell receptor beta chains from one sample, sequenced in a study of Ad26.COV2.S vaccination and SARS-CoV-2 variants. Here immunoSEQ multiplex PCR was the method, and the copy in TCRdb shows in-frame clones only, minus some. Seen here are over 90,000 clones, around 82% observed once, and the top ten hold approximately 15%. Sequencing used peripheral blood, obtained after recovery from COVID-19. These receptors originate from a human donor who had recovered from COVID-19. The CDR3 runs from the conserved cysteine through the conserved F or W. The D gene is left open where the match is weak. Rows may omit the clone size; those that give it use once, few, many or a size class.

V gene	clone size	J gene	D gene	CDR3 length	CDR3 DNA	CDR3 protein
TRBV7-9	.	TRBJ2-1	.	11	TGTGCCAGCAGCATTCACGGTGAGCAGTTCTTC	CASSIHGEQFF
TRBV10-3	medium-sized	TRBJ1-6	TRBD1	14	TGTGCCATCAGTGAGAGACAGGGTAATTCACCCCTCCACTTT	CAISERQGNSPLHF
TRBV28	.	TRBJ1-6	.	18	TGTGCCAGCAGTTCAACTACAGGGACGGTGTCCTATAATTCACCCCTCCACTTT	CASSSTTGTVSYNSPLHF
TRBV5-1	few	TRBJ2-4	.	11	TGCGCCAGCAGCTTGATGGACATTCAGTACTTC	CASSLMDIQYF
TRBV19	.	TRBJ2-7	.	14	TGTGCCAGTAGTATAGGACAGAAAGGCCACGAGCAGTACTTC	CASSIGQKGHEQYF
TRBV7-9	.	TRBJ2-3	TRBD1	18	TGTGCCAGCAGCTTAGGGACAGGGGGCCAATTGCGCACAGATACGCAGTATTTT	CASSLGTGGQLRTDTQYF
TRBV29-1	few	TRBJ2-7	TRBD1	14	TGCAGCGTTGATCGCGAGACAGGGGGTTACGAGCAGTACTTC	CSVDRETGGYEQYF
TRBV7-9	.	TRBJ1-1	TRBD1	13	TGTGCCAGCAGAACAGGGGGCATCTCTGAAGCTTTCTTT	CASRTGGISEAFF
TRBV3-1/TRBV3-2	.	TRBJ2-5	.	13	TGTGCCAGCAGCCAAGAGGTGGGAGAGACCCAGTACTTC	CASSQEVGETQYF
TRBV29-1	.	TRBJ1-2	.	11	TGCAGCGTTGAAGCCGGGACGAGAAACACCTTC	CSVEAGTRNTF
TRBV27	.	TRBJ2-4	.	15	TGTGCCAGCAGTTTATCTGGTGTGGACAAAAACATTCAGTACTTC	CASSLSGVDKNIQYF
TRBV5-1	once	TRBJ1-2	.	14	TGCGCCAGCAGTCCGGGACACCCTAACTATGGCTACACCTTC	CASSPGHPNYGYTF
TRBV9	few	TRBJ2-2	.	17	TGTGCCAGCAGCGTAGGCATCCGGGGGCAGGGCACCGGGGAGCTGTTTTTT	CASSVGIRGQGTGELFF
TRBV19	.	TRBJ1-2	.	13	TGTGCCAGTAGTATTACCGGGACCTATGGCTACACCTTC	CASSITGTYGYTF
TRBV10-2	once	TRBJ2-5	.	13	TGCGCCAGCAGGAGGGGGGTAGGAGAGACCCAGTACTTC	CASRRGVGETQYF
TRBV7-9	.	TRBJ2-1	.	14	TGTGCCAGCAGCTTAGCGCCACAGGGTGCGGAGCAGTTCTTC	CASSLAPQGAEQFF
TRBV14	.	TRBJ2-3	.	15	TGTGCCAGCAGCCAAAGGGGCAGTGGCCGAGATACGCAGTATTTT	CASSQRGSGRDTQYF
TRBV7-6	.	TRBJ2-2	TRBD1	16	TGTGCCAGCAGCTTAGAGGCCACAGGGGGCCGCGGGGAGCTGTTTTTT	CASSLEATGGRGELFF
TRBV24-1	.	TRBJ1-4	.	20	TGTGCCACCAGTGATCTCCCGTGGGGGCAGGCGGGCCCAACTAATGAAAAACTGTTTTTT	CATSDLPWGQAGPTNEKLFF
TRBV19	.	TRBJ1-4	.	15	TGTGCCAGTAGTGCCCGGGACGGGGCTAATGAAAAACTGTTTTTT	CASSARDGANEKLFF
TRBV19	.	TRBJ2-5	.	16	TGTGCCAGTAGTATGTGGGCTAACAGGGACCAAGAGACCCAGTACTTC	CASSMWANRDQETQYF
TRBV7-9	.	TRBJ2-1	.	13	TGTGCCAGCAGCTCTCTGGGGGGAGGTGAGCAGTTCTTC	CASSSLGGGEQFF
TRBV4-2	.	TRBJ1-4	TRBD1	14	TGTGCCAGCAGCGCCAGGGGGACTAATGAAAAACTGTTTTTT	CASSARGTNEKLFF
TRBV7-2	.	TRBJ2-2	TRBD2	15	TGTGCCAGCGCCACCGGGACTAGCGCGACCGGGGAGCTGTTTTTT	CASATGTSATGELFF
TRBV28	.	TRBJ2-7	TRBD1	12	TGTGCCAGCAGTAGGGGGCCCTACGAGCAGTACTTC	CASSRGPYEQYF
TRBV12-3/TRBV12-4	.	TRBJ2-7	.	11	TGTGCCAGCCGGGAAGAAGGCGAGCAGTACTTC	CASREEGEQYF
TRBV11-1	.	TRBJ2-3	.	13	TGTGCCAGCAGCTTAGCCTTTACAGATACGCAGTATTTT	CASSLAFTDTQYF
TRBV19	.	TRBJ1-5	.	13	TGTGCCAGTAAGCATAGAAGCAATCAGCCCCAGCATTTT	CASKHRSNQPQHF
TRBV2	.	TRBJ1-4	.	16	TGTGCCAGCAGTATACCACAGGAAGCAACTAATGAAAAACTGTTTTTT	CASSIPQEATNEKLFF
TRBV7-2	.	TRBJ1-6	.	13	TGTGCCAGCAGCCCAGGGCAGAATTCACCCCTCCACTTT	CASSPGQNSPLHF
TRBV6-1	.	TRBJ1-6	.	12	TGTGCCAGCAGTGATGGATCCTCACCCCTCCACTTT	CASSDGSSPLHF
TRBV27	.	TRBJ2-7	.	13	TGTGCCAGCAGTTTAAAACAGAGTTACGAGCAGTACTTC	CASSLKQSYEQYF
TRBV29-1	few	TRBJ2-6	.	13	TGCAGCGTTGCCGCGGTAGGGGCCAACGTCCTGACTTTC	CSVAAVGANVLTF
TRBV9	.	TRBJ1-1	.	13	TGTGCCAGCAGCGTAGCTACGGGCACTGAAGCTTTCTTT	CASSVATGTEAFF
TRBV7-6	.	TRBJ2-1	TRBD2	13	TGTGCCAGCAGCCCCCGAGGTTGGGGGGGGCAGTTCTTC	CASSPRGWGGQFF
TRBV10-3	.	TRBJ1-5	.	14	TGTGCCGCCTCTGCGGGGCAGGGTGATCAGCCCCAGCATTTT	CAASAGQGDQPQHF
TRBV7-2	.	TRBJ1-3	.	15	TGTGCCAGCAGCCCGCAACAGTTCTCTGGAAACACCATATATTTT	CASSPQQFSGNTIYF
TRBV7-9	.	TRBJ2-7	TRBD1	14	TGTGCCAGCAGCGGACAGGGAATGTCCTACGAGCAGTACTTC	CASSGQGMSYEQYF
TRBV27	.	TRBJ2-1	.	17	TGTGCCAGCAGTTACAGAACAGGGTTGACCCCCTACAATGAGCAGTTCTTC	CASSYRTGLTPYNEQFF
TRBV6-5	.	TRBJ2-3	TRBD2	12	TGTGCCAGCAGGCGGGGGGCAGATACGCAGTATTTT	CASRRGADTQYF
TRBV5-1	.	TRBJ1-1	.	15	TGCGCCAGCAGCTTGTTGGGCAGGGCGACCACTGAAGCTTTCTTT	CASSLLGRATTEAFF
TRBV11-2	.	TRBJ2-7	TRBD1	16	TGTGCCAGCAGCTCAACGACGACAGGGGGGGCCTACGAGCAGTACTTC	CASSSTTTGGAYEQYF
TRBV7-9	.	TRBJ1-3	TRBD1	18	TGTGCCAGCAGCCGACGGCGACAGGGCTCCACTCATACGGGGACCATATATTTT	CASSRRRQGSTHTGTIYF
TRBV5-1	.	TRBJ2-2	.	16	TGCGCCAGCAGCTTGAGGGCGAGTGGGAACACCGGGGAGCTGTTTTTT	CASSLRASGNTGELFF
TRBV29-1	once	TRBJ2-3	TRBD1	14	TGCAGCTTCTGGACAGGCATTAACACAGATACGCAGTATTTT	CSFWTGINTDTQYF
TRBV10-1	few	TRBJ1-1	TRBD1	12	TGCGCCAGCAGTGAGTCGGACAGGGGAGCTTTCTTT	CASSESDRGAFF
TRBV6-2/TRBV6-3	.	TRBJ1-1	.	13	TGTGCCAGCAGCCTCTTAGCGGGTACTGAAGCTTTCTTT	CASSLLAGTEAFF
TRBV4-2	once	TRBJ1-2	.	13	TGTGCCAGCAGCGGGGGAACTAACTATGGCTACACCTTC	CASSGGTNYGYTF
TRBV29-1	.	TRBJ1-2	TRBD1	14	TGCAGCGTGACGGGACAGCTCCTGGTAGGTGGCTACACCTTC	CSVTGQLLVGGYTF
TRBV6-1	.	TRBJ2-1	.	15	TGTGCCAGCAGTGAAAGCGAAGGCGGGGTCCATGAGCAGTTCTTC	CASSESEGGVHEQFF